Detailed here is one T cell receptor beta chain. This clonotype was found many times. Its antigen has not been determined. No much larger clone exists at a distance of one base, and base qualities are not known. Including cysteine and phenylalanine, the CDR3 has 17 amino acids. Only CDR3 DNA remains: 51 bases, in frame from the first base. Based on the germline V gene (reference sequence), the CDR1 and CDR2 sequences are SGHNT and YYREEE. V trim: 0 bases; J trim: 1 base; unmatched bases: 9. What the treatment or condition label conveys for this sample: allogeneic hematopoietic cell transplantation with graft depleted of TCRalphabeta T cells and CD19 B cells. The children who served as transplant recipients had been given grafts of TCRalphabeta/CD19-depleted allogeneic hematopoietic cells. This sample was taken from a study of T-cell reconstitution after alpha-beta-depleted transplantation in children (TCRdb year 2016). A note on the overall study: Using TCR repertoire profiling, the study followed T-cell immune reconstitution in a quantitative way in children after TCRalphabeta/CD19-depleted allogeneic hematopoietic cell transplantation.

Libraries were prepared through PCR. The sequencer listed for this sample is Illumina HiSeq 2500. TCR library preparation used molecular barcoding, with unique molecular identifiers applied to normalize quantification of the TCRbeta repertoire. Clones were called with MiXCR by TCRdb after fastp trimmed the public reads at Q25, and only in-frame beta chains were retained. Entries that share a CDR3 protein sequence are merged under the most common genes and DNA. The table for this sample lists just over 950,000 distinct CDR3 sequences; roughly 29% of them were counted only once. Under 30% of the sample belongs to the ten largest clones. Overall results and qualifications from the work: Hyperexpanded clone frequencies declined over subsequent months; after one year, T-cell counts and TCRbeta diversity were mostly attributed to newly produced T cells. In some patients, the high TCRbeta diversity seen at day 60 was put down to recipient T cells and intrathymic progenitors that had survived conditioning. The apparently early alphabetaT-cell count recovery about two months after transplant was reportedly dependent on only several hundred rapidly expanded clones derived from non-depleted graft cells.

The chain is assembled from TRBV5-4 and TRBJ2-5, and TRBD2 aligns with 7 junction nucleotides. This TCR was recovered from a boy in the first two years of life who had a stem cell transplant for SCID, so the T cells may come from the graft donor. Specimen: PBMCs, mostly from graft donor cells, collected 360 days after TCRalphabeta/CD19-depleted stem cell transplant. The sequence in DNA is TGTGCCAGCAGCTTGGTCGGGAGCGGGGAGGCCCAAGAGACCCAGTACTTC. Translated, this gives CASSLVGSGEAQETQYF.